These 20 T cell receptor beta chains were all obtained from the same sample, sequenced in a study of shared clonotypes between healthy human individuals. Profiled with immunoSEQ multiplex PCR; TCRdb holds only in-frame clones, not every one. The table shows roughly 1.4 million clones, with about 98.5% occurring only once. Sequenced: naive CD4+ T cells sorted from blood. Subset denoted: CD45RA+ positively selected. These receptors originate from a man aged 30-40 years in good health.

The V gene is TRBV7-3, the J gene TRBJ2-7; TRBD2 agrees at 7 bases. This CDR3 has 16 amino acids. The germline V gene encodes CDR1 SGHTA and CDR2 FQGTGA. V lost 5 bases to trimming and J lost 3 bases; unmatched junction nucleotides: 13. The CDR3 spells CASSPRAGATYYEQYF. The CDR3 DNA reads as TGTGCCAGCAGCCCACGGGCGGGAGCGACTTACTACGAGCAGTACTTC.

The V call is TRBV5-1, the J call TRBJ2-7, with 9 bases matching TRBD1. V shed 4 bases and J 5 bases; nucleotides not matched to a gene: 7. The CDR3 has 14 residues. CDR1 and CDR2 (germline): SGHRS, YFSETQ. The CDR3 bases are TGCGCCAGCAGCAGGGACAGGGAGCCTAACGAGCAGTACTTC. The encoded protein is CASSRDREPNEQYF.

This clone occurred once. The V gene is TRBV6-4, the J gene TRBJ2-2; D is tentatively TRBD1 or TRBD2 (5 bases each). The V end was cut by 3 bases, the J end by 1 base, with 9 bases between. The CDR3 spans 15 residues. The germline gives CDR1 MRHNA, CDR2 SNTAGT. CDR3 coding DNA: TGTGCCAGCAGTGAAGGGACGGGGAACACCGGGGAGCTGTTTTTT. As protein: CASSEGTGNTGELFF.

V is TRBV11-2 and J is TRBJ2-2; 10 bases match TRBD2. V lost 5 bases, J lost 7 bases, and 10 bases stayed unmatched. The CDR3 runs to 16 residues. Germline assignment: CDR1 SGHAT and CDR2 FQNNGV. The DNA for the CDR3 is TGTGCCAGCAGCCGACTAAGCGGGAGGGCCGGCGGGGAGCTGTTTTTT. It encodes CASSRLSGRAGGELFF.

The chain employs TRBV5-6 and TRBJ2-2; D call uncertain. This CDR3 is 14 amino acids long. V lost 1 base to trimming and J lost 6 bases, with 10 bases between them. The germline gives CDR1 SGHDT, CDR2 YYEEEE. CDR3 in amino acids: CASSLFAAAGELFF. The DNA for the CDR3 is TGTGCCAGCAGCTTGTTTGCGGCAGCCGGGGAGCTGTTTTTT. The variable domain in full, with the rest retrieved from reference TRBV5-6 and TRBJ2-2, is DAGVTQSPTHLIKTRGQQVTLRCSPKSGHDTVSWYQQALGQGPQFIFQYYEEEERQRGNFPDRFSGHQFPNYSSELNVNALLLGDSALYLCASSLFAAAGELFFGEGSRLTVL.

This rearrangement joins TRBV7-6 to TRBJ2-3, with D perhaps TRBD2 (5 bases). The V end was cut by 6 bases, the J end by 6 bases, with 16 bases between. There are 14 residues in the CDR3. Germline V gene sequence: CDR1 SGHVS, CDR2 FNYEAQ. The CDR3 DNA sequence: TGTGCCAGCAGGGTACGGGCCTGGAGGGATACGCAGTATTTT. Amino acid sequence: CASRVRAWRDTQYF.

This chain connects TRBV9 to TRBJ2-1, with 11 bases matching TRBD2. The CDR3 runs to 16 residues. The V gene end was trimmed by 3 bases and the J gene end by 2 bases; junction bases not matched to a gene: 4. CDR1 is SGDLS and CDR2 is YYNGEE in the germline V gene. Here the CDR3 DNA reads TGTGCCAGCAGCGCCCAGACTAGCGGGACCTACAATGAGCAGTTCTTC. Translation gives CASSAQTSGTYNEQFF.

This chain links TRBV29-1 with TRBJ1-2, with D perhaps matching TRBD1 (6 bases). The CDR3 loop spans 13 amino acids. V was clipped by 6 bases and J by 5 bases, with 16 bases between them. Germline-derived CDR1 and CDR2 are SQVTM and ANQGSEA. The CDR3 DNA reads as TGCAGCGTGGACAGTGGGCTCGGGTATGGCTACACCTTC. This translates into CSVDSGLGYGYTF.

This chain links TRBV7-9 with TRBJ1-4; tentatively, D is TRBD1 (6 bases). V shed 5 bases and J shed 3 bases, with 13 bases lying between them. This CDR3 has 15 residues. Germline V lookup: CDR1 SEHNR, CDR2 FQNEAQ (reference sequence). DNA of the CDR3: TGTGCCAGCAGCGCAGGGGAGGCACCTAATGAAAAACTGTTTTTT. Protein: CASSAGEAPNEKLFF.

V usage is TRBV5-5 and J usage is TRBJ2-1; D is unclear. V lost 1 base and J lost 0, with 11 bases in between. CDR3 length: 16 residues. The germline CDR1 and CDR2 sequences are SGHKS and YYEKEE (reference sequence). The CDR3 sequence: CASSLFQVSSYNEQFF. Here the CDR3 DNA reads TGTGCCAGCAGCTTGTTTCAGGTCAGCTCCTACAATGAGCAGTTCTTC. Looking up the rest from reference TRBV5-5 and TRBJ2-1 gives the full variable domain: DAGVTQSPTHLIKTRGQQVTLRCSPISGHKSVSWYQQVLGQGPQFIFQYYEKEERGRGNFPDRFSARQFPNYSSELNVNALLLGDSALYLCASSLFQVSSYNEQFFGPGTRLTVL.

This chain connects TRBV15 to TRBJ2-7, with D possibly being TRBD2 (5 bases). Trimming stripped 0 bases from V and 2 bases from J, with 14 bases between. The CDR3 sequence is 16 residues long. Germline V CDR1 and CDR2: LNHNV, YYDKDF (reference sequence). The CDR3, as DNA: TGTGCCACCAGCAGAGATAGACTATTTACAACCTACGAGCAGTACTTC. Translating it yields CATSRDRLFTTYEQYF.

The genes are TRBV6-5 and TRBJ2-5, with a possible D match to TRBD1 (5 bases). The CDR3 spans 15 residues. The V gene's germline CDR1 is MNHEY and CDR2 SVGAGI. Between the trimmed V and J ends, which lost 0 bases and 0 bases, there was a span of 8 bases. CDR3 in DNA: TGTGCCAGCAGTTACTCTGGACACTACCAAGAGACCCAGTACTTC. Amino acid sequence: CASSYSGHYQETQYF.

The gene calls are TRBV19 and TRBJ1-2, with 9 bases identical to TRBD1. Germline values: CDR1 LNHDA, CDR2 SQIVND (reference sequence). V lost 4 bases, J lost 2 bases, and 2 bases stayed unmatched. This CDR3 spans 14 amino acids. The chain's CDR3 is CASSRGTGNYGYTF. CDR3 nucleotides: TGTGCCAGTAGTAGAGGGACAGGGAACTATGGCTACACCTTC.

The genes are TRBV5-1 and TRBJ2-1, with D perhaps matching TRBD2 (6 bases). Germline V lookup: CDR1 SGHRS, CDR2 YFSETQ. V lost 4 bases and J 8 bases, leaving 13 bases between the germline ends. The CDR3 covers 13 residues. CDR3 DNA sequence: TGCGCCAGCAGCCTAAGTAGCGGAGATGAGCAGTTCTTC. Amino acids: CASSLSSGDEQFF.

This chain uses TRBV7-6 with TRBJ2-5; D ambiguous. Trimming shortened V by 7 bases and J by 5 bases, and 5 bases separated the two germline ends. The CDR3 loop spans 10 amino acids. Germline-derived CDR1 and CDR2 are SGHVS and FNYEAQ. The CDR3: CASNGETQYF. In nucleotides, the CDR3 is TGTGCCAGCAATGGGGAGACCCAGTACTTC.

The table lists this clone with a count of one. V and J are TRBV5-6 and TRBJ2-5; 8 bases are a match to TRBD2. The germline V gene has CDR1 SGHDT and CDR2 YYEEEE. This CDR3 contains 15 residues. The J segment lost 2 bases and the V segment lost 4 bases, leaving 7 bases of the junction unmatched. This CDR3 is CASSTRLAFQETQYF. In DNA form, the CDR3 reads TGTGCCAGCAGCACCCGACTAGCGTTTCAAGAGACCCAGTACTTC.

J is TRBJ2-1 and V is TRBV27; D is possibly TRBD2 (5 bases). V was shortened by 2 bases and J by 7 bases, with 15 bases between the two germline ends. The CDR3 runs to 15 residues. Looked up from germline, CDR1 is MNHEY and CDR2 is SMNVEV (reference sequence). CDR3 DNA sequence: TGTGCCAGCAGTTTAAGGGCGGGCCTAGGGAATGAGCAGTTCTTC. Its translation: CASSLRAGLGNEQFF.

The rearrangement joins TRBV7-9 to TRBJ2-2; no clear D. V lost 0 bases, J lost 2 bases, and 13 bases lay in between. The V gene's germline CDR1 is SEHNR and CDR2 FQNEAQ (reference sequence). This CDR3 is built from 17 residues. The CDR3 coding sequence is TGTGCCAGCAGCTTAGCGGGAAAGGCTCTAAACACCGGGGAGCTGTTTTTT. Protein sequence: CASSLAGKALNTGELFF.

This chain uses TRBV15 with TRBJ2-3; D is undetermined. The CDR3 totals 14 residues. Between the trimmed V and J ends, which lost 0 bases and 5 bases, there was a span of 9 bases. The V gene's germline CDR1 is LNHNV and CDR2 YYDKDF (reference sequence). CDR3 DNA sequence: TGTGCCACCAGCAGAGATTGGAGTTTAGATACGCAGTATTTT. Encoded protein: CATSRDWSLDTQYF.

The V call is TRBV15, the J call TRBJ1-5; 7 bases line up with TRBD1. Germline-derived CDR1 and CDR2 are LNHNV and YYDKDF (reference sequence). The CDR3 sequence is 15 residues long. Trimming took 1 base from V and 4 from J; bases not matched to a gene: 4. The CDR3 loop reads CATSRVGQRNQPQHF. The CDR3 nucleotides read TGTGCCACCAGCAGAGTGGGACAGCGAAATCAGCCCCAGCATTTT.